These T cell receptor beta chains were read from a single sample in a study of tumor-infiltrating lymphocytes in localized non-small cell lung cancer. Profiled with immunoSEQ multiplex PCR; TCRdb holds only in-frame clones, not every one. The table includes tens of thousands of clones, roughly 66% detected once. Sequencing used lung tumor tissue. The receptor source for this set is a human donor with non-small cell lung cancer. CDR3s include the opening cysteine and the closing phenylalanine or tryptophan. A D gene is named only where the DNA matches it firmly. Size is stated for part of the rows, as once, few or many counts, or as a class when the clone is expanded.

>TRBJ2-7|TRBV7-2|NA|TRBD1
CASSLGQGSTYEQYF
TGTGCCAGCAGCTTAGGACAGGGTTCGACTTACGAGCAGTACTTC
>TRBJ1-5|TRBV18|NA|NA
CASSSREGPSNQPQHF
TGTGCCAGCTCATCACGGGAAGGACCAAGCAATCAGCCCCAGCATTTT
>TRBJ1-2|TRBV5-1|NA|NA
CASSPDTHYGYTF
TGCGCCAGCAGCCCGGACACCCACTATGGCTACACCTTC
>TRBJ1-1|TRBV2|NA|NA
CASSEQEINTEAFF
TGTGCCAGCAGTGAGCAGGAGATCAACACTGAAGCTTTCTTT
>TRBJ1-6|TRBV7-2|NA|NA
CASSDTGNSPLHF
TGTGCCAGCAGCGATACAGGGAATTCACCCCTCCACTTT
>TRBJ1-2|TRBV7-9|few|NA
CASSHSWGPNYGYTF
TGTGCCAGCAGCCACTCCTGGGGCCCTAACTATGGCTACACCTTC
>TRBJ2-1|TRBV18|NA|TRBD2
CASSELASGGLNEQFF
TGTGCCAGCTCCGAATTGGCTAGCGGGGGACTCAATGAGCAGTTCTTC
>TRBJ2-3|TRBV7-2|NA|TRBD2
CASGEGFGTDTQYF
TGTGCCAGCGGGGAGGGGTTCGGGACAGATACGCAGTATTTT
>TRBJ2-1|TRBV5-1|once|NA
CASSLVGGQGANEQFF
TGCGCCAGCAGCTTGGTGGGGGGGCAGGGGGCCAATGAGCAGTTCTTC
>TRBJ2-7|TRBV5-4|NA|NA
CASSLDPSGSYEQYF
TGTGCCAGCAGCTTGGATCCGAGCGGCTCCTACGAGCAGTACTTC
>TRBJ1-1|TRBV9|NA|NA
CASSVYGGNTEAFF
TGTGCCAGCAGCGTATATGGGGGGAACACTGAAGCTTTCTTT
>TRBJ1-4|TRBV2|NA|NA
CAGEGTNEKLFF
TGTGCCGGGGAGGGGACTAATGAAAAACTGTTTTTT
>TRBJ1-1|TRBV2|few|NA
CASSLQEMNTEAFF
TGTGCCAGCAGTTTACAAGAAATGAACACTGAAGCTTTCTTT
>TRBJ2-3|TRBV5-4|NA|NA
CASSLGGSSTDTQYF
TGTGCCAGCAGCCTGGGCGGATCTAGCACAGATACGCAGTATTTT
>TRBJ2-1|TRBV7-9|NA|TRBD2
CASSISGGDNEQFF
TGTGCCAGCAGCATTAGCGGGGGGGACAATGAGCAGTTCTTC
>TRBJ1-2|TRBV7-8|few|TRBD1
CASSLDQGAYGYTF
TGTGCCAGCAGCTTAGACCAGGGGGCCTATGGCTACACCTTC
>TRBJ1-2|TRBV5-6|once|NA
CASSLGVGSGYTF
TGTGCCAGCAGCTTGGGGGTGGGGAGCGGCTACACCTTC
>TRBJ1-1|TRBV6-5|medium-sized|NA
CASSLQGTAEAFF
TGTGCCAGCAGTTTACAGGGAACGGCTGAAGCTTTCTTT
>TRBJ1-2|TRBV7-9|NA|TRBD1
CASSVGTGTYGYTF
TGTGCCAGCAGCGTCGGGACAGGGACCTATGGCTACACCTTC
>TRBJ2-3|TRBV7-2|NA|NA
CASSLGWDRTDTQYF
TGTGCCAGCAGCTTAGGATGGGACCGCACAGATACGCAGTATTTT
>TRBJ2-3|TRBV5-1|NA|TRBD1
CASSLDRGPDTQYF
TGCGCCAGCAGCTTGGACAGGGGGCCAGATACGCAGTATTTT
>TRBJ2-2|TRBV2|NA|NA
CASSESGSGELFF
TGTGCCAGCAGTGAATCGGGGTCCGGGGAGCTGTTTTTT
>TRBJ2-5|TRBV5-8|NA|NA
CASSADPTYQETQYF
TGTGCCAGCAGTGCGGACCCAACGTACCAAGAGACCCAGTACTTC
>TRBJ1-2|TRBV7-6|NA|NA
CASSLGPTGNGYTF
TGTGCCAGCAGCTTAGGCCCTACAGGGAATGGCTACACCTTC
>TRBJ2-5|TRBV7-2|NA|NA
CASSINNDQYF
TGTGCCAGCAGCATTAACAATGACCAGTACTTC
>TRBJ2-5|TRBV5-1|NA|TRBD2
CASSSLAGQETQYF
TGCGCCAGCAGCTCGTTAGCGGGGCAAGAGACCCAGTACTTC
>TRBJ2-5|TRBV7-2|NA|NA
CASSFLQGKETQYF
TGTGCCAGCAGCTTCCTGCAGGGGAAAGAGACCCAGTACTTC
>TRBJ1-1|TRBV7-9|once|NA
CASSLPGGGSGTEAFF
TGTGCCAGCAGCCTTCCGGGGGGGGGATCTGGCACTGAAGCTTTCTTT
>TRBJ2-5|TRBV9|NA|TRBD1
CASSAQTGAETQYF
TGTGCCAGCAGCGCCCAGACAGGGGCAGAGACCCAGTACTTC
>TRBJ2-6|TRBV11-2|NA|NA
CASRLVSGANVLTF
TGTGCCAGCAGATTGGTCTCTGGGGCCAACGTCCTGACTTTC
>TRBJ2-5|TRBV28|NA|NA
CASRDLSETQYF
TGTGCCAGCAGGGACTTATCAGAGACCCAGTACTTC
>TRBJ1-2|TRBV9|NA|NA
CASSVEHGVGGYTF
TGTGCCAGCAGCGTAGAACATGGAGTTGGTGGCTACACCTTC